This TCR beta chain was sequenced for a study of human thymus T cells (dated by TCRdb to 2020 to 2021). Regarding the study in general: The study used 7 to 9 infant thymus samples plus four related peripheral blood samples to characterize TCR alpha and beta repertoires. The infant donors were roughly 7 to 244 days old, and the cohort included a handful of males and two females.

The immunoSEQ multiplex PCR assay was used to amplify the TCRB and TCRAD loci from a standardized amount of quality-controlled genomic DNA. The amplicons covered the V(D)J region and were long enough to include the CDR3 and to identify the V and J genes. Through the commercial immunoSEQ service, the amplicons were sequenced on an Illumina platform. Turning to the authors' computational methods: Corrections for primer bias and sequencing errors followed previously described methods, while TCRAD and TCRB definitions were based on the IMGT database. immunoSEQ Analyzer 3.0 and VDJTools were used for repertoire analysis, which covered basic statistics, V/J segment usage, diversity estimates, rarefaction and pairwise overlap. To estimate diversity, the Chao1, ChaoE, Efron-Thisted, Shannon and inverse Simpson indices were applied, and diversity was also estimated on datasets down-sampled to the smallest sample. For repertoire overlap, CDR3 nucleotide sequence, V gene and J gene had to match strictly, and clustering was done by Jaccard-based multidimensional scaling. What TCRdb holds here is the immuneACCESS table cut down to in-frame rearrangements. Part of the clones is not present; checked against another copy, under half of the missing clones reflect an unresolved V gene, and the others are unexplained. That table supplies the V and J calls and clone size; D and trimming were determined from the DNA. This sample lists 46,000 or so clones; over 90% were detected once. Roughly 0.16% of the sample is in the top ten clones.

In Finland, the donors were immunologically healthy infants who were having open corrective cardiac surgery for congenital heart defects. During surgery, a small about 0.5-1 mL aliquot of peripheral blood was collected from four of the eight donors. Instead of starting from a fixed cell number, genomic DNA extraction from blood samples used all available leukocytes. ACK lysis buffer was used to remove erythrocytes from the blood, and the remaining leukocytes were kept as pellets at -70 degrees C. A QIAsymphony instrument was used to extract genomic DNA from the frozen cell pellets. Concerning this clone: The antigen this receptor binds is unknown. No much larger clonotype is one base removed from it; base qualities were not supplied.

Summary of the overall study and its limitations: Both the thymic and the peripheral blood repertoires appeared to show biased V and J gene segment usage. On average, thymus samples gave 800,000 or so unique TCRB clonotypes, whereas blood samples gave roughly 84,000.

CDR3 length: 13 amino acids, cysteine to phenylalanine. CDR3 DNA is the only sequence kept; it has 39 bases, read in frame from the first base. Reading the germline V gene gives CDR1 SGDLS and CDR2 YYNGEE. Deletion took 0 bases off V and 6 bases off J, with a span of 10 bases between the germline ends. The V and J genes are TRBV9 and TRBJ2-7; D gene: possibly TRBD1, on 6 matching bases. The TCR was taken from a girl less than two years old with a congenital heart defect but otherwise immunologically healthy. The specimen sequenced was blood. The CDR3 amino acid sequence is: CASSVDRDVEQYF. The nucleotide sequence reads TGTGCCAGCAGCGTAGACAGGGATGTCGAGCAGTACTTC.